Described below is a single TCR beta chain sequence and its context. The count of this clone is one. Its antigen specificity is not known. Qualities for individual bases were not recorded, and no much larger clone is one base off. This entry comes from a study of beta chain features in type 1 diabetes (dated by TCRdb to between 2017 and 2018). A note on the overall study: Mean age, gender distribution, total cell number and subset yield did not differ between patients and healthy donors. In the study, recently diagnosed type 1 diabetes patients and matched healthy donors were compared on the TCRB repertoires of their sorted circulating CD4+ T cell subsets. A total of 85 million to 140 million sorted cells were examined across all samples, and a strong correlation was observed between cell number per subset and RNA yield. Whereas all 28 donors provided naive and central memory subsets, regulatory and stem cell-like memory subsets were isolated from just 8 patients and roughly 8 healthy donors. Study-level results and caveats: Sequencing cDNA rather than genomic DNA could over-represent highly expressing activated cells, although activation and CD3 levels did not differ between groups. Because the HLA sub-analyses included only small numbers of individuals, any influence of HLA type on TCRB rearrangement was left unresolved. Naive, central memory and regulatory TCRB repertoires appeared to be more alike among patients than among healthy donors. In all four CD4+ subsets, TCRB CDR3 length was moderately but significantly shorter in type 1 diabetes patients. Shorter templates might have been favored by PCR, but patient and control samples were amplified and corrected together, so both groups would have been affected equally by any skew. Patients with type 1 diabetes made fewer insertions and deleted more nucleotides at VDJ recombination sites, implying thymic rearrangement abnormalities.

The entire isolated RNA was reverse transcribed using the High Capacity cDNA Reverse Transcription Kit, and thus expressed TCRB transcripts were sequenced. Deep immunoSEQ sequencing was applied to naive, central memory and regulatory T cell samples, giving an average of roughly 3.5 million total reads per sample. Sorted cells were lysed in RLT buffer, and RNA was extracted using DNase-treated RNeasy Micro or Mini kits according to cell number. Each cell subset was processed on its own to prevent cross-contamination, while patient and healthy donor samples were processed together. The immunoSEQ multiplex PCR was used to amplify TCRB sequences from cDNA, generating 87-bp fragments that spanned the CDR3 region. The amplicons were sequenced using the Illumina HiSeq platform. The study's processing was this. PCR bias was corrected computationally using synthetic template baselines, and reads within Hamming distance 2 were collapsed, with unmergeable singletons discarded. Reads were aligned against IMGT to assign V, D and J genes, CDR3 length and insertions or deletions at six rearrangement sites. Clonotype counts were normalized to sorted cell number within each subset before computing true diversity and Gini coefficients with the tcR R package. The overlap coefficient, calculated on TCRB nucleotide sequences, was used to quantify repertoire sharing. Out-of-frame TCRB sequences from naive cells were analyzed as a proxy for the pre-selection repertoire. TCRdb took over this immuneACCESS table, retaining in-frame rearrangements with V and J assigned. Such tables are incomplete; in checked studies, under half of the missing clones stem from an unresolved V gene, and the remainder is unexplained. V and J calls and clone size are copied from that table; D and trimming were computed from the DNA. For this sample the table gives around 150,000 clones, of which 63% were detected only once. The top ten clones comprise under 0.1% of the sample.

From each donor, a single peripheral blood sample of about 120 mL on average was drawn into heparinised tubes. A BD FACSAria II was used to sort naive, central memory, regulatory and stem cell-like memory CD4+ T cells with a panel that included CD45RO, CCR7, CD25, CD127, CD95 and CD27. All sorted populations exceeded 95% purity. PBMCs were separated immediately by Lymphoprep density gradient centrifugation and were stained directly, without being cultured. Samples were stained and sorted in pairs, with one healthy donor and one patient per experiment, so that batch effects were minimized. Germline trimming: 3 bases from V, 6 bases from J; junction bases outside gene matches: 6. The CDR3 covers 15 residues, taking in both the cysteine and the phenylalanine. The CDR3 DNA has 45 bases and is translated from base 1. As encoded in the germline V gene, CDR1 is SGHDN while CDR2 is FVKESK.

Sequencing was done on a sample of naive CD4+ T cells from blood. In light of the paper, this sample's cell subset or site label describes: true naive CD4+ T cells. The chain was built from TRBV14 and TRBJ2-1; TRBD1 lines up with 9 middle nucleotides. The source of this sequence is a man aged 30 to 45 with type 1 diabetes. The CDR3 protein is CASSHVRDRANEQFF. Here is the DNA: TGTGCCAGCAGCCACGTCCGGGACAGGGCCAATGAGCAGTTCTTC.